This is a list of T cell receptor beta chains from one sample in a study of T cell repertoires in cytomegalovirus infection. MiXCR, run by TCRdb on the reads, gives a single entry per CDR3 protein. The sample has fewer than 550,000 distinct CDR3 sequences; more than 20% are singletons. The sequencing sample was made of PBMCs. These TCRs come from a human donor in good health (CMV status not recorded). Some clones in this sample may be carry-over from other donors' samples. Both conserved end residues are part of each CDR3. D genes are given only for firm matches. Where a row states a size, it is once, few, many or the class of an expanded clone; other rows omit it.

d_gene	abundance	len	v_gene	j_gene	CDR3aa	CDR3nt
TRBD1	.	14	TRBV10-3	TRBJ1-2	CAISPRGSPMDYTF	TGTGCCATCAGCCCCAGGGGGAGCCCTATGGACTACACCTTC
TRBD2	many	18	TRBV7-2	TRBJ2-7	CASSLSGLSSGRSDEQYF	TGTGCCAGCAGCTTGTCGGGACTCTCTAGCGGGAGGTCCGACGAGCAGTACTTC
.	.	14	TRBV19	TRBJ2-1	CASSMLGAGNEQFF	TGTGCCAGTAGTATGCTCGGGGCAGGCAATGAGCAGTTCTTC
.	.	15	TRBV24-1	TRBJ2-1	CATSEPGKSYNEQFF	TGTGCCACCAGTGAGCCCGGGAAATCCTACAATGAGCAGTTCTTC
.	.	12	TRBV7-2	TRBJ1-2	CASSERDGRYTF	TGTGCCAGCAGCGAGAGGGACGGACGCTACACCTTC
TRBD2	many	16	TRBV7-8	TRBJ2-1	CASSLEPSGRGDEQFF	TGTGCCAGCAGCTTAGAGCCTAGCGGGAGGGGGGATGAGCAGTTCTTC
.	.	16	TRBV4-1	TRBJ1-5	CASSQGVRGAGQPQHF	TGCGCCAGCAGCCAAGGCGTAAGGGGCGCGGGTCAGCCCCAGCATTTT
TRBD2	.	15	TRBV2	TRBJ2-1	CASSVAGGPGDEQFF	TGTGCCAGCAGTGTAGCGGGAGGGCCCGGGGATGAGCAGTTCTTC
.	many	16	TRBV12-5	TRBJ1-1	CASGPDGAPGNTEAFF	TGTGCTAGTGGTCCAGACGGGGCCCCAGGGAACACTGAAGCTTTCTTT
.	.	12	TRBV29-1	TRBJ1-2	CSVEEKNYGYTF	TGCAGCGTTGAAGAGAAGAACTATGGCTACACCTTC
TRBD2	.	18	TRBV20-1	TRBJ2-3	CSANPLLAGGTSTDTQYF	TGCAGTGCCAACCCGCTGCTAGCGGGAGGAACTAGCACAGATACGCAGTATTTT
TRBD2	.	18	TRBV18	TRBJ2-1	CASSPLAPSGSSYNEQFF	TGTGCCAGCTCACCATTAGCACCCAGCGGGAGCTCCTACAATGAGCAGTTCTTC
.	many	15	TRBV7-9	TRBJ2-1	CASSRSVMSGGEQFF	TGTGCCAGCAGCCGAAGCGTAATGAGCGGTGGTGAGCAGTTCTTC
.	.	14	TRBV5-1	TRBJ1-4	CASSRDRDNEKLFF	TGCGCCAGCAGCCGAGACAGAGATAATGAAAAACTGTTTTTT
TRBD1	.	14	TRBV6-5	TRBJ2-5	CASSQGTGGGPQYF	TGTGCCAGCAGTCAAGGGACAGGGGGGGGCCCCCAGTACTTC
TRBD2	.	15	TRBV6-5	TRBJ2-5	CASSYTSGTQETQHF	TGTGCCAGCAGTTACACTAGCGGGACCCAAGAGACCCAGCACTTC
TRBD2	many	16	TRBV7-2	TRBJ2-7	CASSLGWAGGPYEQYF	TGTGCCAGCAGCTTAGGGTGGGCGGGAGGGCCCTACGAGCAGTACTTC
.	few	11	TRBV12-3/TRBV12-4	TRBJ2-1	CASSPTDEQFF	TGTGCCAGCAGTCCCACAGATGAGCAGTTCTTC
.	few	14	TRBV28	TRBJ2-7	CASSYPDHPYEQYF	TGTGCCAGCAGCTACCCAGATCACCCCTACGAGCAGTACTTC
TRBD1	.	15	TRBV5-5	TRBJ1-2	CASSLEGQGFYGYTF	TGTGCCAGCAGCTTGGAAGGACAGGGATTCTATGGCTACACCTTC
.	few	17	TRBV5-6	TRBJ2-2	CASSLGGSQGNTGELFF	TGTGCCAGCAGCTTGGGGGGCTCTCAAGGGAACACCGGGGAGCTGTTTTTT
.	.	14	TRBV24-1	TRBJ2-2	CATAGTLNTGELFF	TGTGCCACCGCCGGGACACTGAACACCGGGGAGCTGTTTTTT
.	.	14	TRBV3-1	TRBJ2-1	CASSPRVRGDEQFF	TGTGCCAGCAGCCCCCGCGTCCGGGGCGATGAGCAGTTCTTC
TRBD1	few	15	TRBV27	TRBJ1-2	CASSSRGGDSNSYTF	TGTGCCAGCAGTTCCAGGGGAGGGGACAGTAATAGCTACACCTTC
.	.	12	TRBV30	TRBJ2-5	CAWTQGEETQYF	TGTGCCTGGACGCAGGGTGAAGAGACCCAGTACTTC
.	once	14	TRBV11-2	TRBJ2-3	CASSLYYGTDTQYF	TGTGCCAGCAGCTTATACTACGGGACAGATACGCAGTATTTT
TRBD1	.	12	TRBV6-2/TRBV6-3	TRBJ1-2	CASTRQGHGYTF	TGTGCCAGCACCAGACAGGGCCATGGCTACACCTTC
TRBD1	few	16	TRBV3-1	TRBJ1-5	CASSQGTGMDNQPQHF	TGTGCCAGCAGCCAAGGGACAGGGATGGACAATCAGCCCCAGCATTTT
.	few	14	TRBV19	TRBJ2-6	CASIGRAGANVLTF	TGTGCCAGTATTGGTAGGGCTGGGGCCAACGTCCTGACTTTC
TRBD2	few	15	TRBV11-3	TRBJ2-1	CASSVGLAAYNEQFF	TGTGCCAGCAGTGTGGGACTAGCGGCCTACAATGAGCAGTTCTTC
TRBD1	few	16	TRBV2	TRBJ2-2	CASSETGQGRTGELFF	TGTGCCAGCAGTGAAACCGGACAGGGACGTACCGGGGAGCTGTTTTTT
TRBD1	.	15	TRBV5-1	TRBJ2-3	CASSPGQTSTDTQYF	TGCGCCAGCAGCCCGGGACAGACTAGCACAGATACGCAGTATTTT
.	few	19	TRBV28	TRBJ1-2	CASRPYTTGTGRPNYGYTF	TGTGCCAGCAGACCCTACACCACCGGGACGGGGAGACCTAACTATGGCTACACCTTC
.	.	8	TRBV7-6	TRBJ2-1	CASGEEFF	TGTGCCAGCGGCGAGGAGTTCTTC
TRBD1	.	18	TRBV11-3	TRBJ1-6	CASSLGGGTGKNNSPLHF	TGTGCCAGCAGCTTAGGCGGCGGGACAGGAAAAAATAATTCACCCCTCCACTTT
.	.	14	TRBV19	TRBJ2-1	CASSRVSSYNEQFF	TGTGCCAGTAGTCGCGTTAGCTCCTACAATGAGCAGTTCTTC
.	few	15	TRBV19	TRBJ1-2	CASSPGGDNPYGYTF	TGTGCCAGTAGTCCGGGAGGGGACAATCCCTATGGCTACACCTTC
TRBD2	.	17	TRBV9	TRBJ2-1	CASSVLSGSNRGNEQFF	TGTGCCAGCAGCGTATTGAGCGGGAGCAATCGCGGGAATGAGCAGTTCTTC
.	.	14	TRBV4-3	TRBJ2-1	CASSQELGNREQFF	TGCGCCAGCAGCCAAGAACTTGGTAACCGTGAGCAGTTCTTC
TRBD2	many	18	TRBV7-7	TRBJ2-1	CASSLELAGGQSYNEQFF	TGTGCTAGCAGCTTAGAACTAGCGGGAGGTCAGTCCTACAATGAGCAGTTCTTC
TRBD2	few	18	TRBV4-1	TRBJ2-7	CASSQDITREGLSYEQYF	TGCGCCAGCAGCCAAGATATTACGCGGGAGGGCTTGTCCTACGAGCAGTACTTC